The TCR beta chain under discussion was sequenced for a study of blood T cells in healthy people across ages. The V end lost 1 base, the J end lost 6 bases, and 13 bases lay between the germline ends. CDR1 and CDR2 from the germline V gene are LGHNA and YSLEER. CDR3 length equals 15 residues. The authors ran a second PCR of roughly 6 to 11 cycles using a sample-barcoded 5' primer and a J-beta primer mix. Researchers report that a template-switch adaptor with 12 random nucleotides tagged each cDNA molecule. TCRdb re-analysed the 5' RACE reads in MiXCR, keeping a single row per CDR3 protein. The sample lists some 1.5 million distinct CDR3 sequences, 35% to 45% occurring once.

This chain uses TRBV4-3 with TRBJ2-4; D call uncertain. The sample comprised blood. The receptor was derived from a woman aged 18 to 35 in good health. The CDR3 DNA reads as TGCGCCAGCAGCCAAGGCGTGGGAACAAGAAACATTCAGTACTTC. The encoded protein is CASSQGVGTRNIQYF.